This note documents a single T cell receptor (beta chain) sequence. Its antigen is unknown. This CDR3 has 14 amino acids. Germline CDR1 SEHNR, CDR2 FQNEAQ (reference sequence). V was clipped by 1 base and J by 5 bases, with 11 bases between them. With 60 Vbeta and 13 Jbeta primers, the PCR was carried out. Sequencing used immunoSEQ multiplex PCR; TCRdb keeps in-frame clones, though not all of them. Found here are 250,000 to 350,000 clones, 86% of them singletons; the top ten hold 3.5% to 4%. The source of the sample is a study of cytomegalovirus exposure and HLA in healthy donors. Study-level findings and limits: Most TCR sequences were seen very rarely across donors, but some public TCRs occurred in many. HLA alleles were associated with some 17,000 TCR beta sequences in a later analysis at 0.05 false discovery rate. Presence/absence comparisons presumed near-even sequencing depth among donors.

This sequence joins TRBV7-9 and TRBJ1-2; D might be TRBD1 (6 bases). Material: PBMCs. The clonotype was recovered from a man aged 35-49 years in good health and CMV-seropositive. The CDR3 DNA reads TGTGCCAGCAGCTTAGAGACACAGGGATATGGCTACACCTTC. It encodes CASSLETQGYGYTF.